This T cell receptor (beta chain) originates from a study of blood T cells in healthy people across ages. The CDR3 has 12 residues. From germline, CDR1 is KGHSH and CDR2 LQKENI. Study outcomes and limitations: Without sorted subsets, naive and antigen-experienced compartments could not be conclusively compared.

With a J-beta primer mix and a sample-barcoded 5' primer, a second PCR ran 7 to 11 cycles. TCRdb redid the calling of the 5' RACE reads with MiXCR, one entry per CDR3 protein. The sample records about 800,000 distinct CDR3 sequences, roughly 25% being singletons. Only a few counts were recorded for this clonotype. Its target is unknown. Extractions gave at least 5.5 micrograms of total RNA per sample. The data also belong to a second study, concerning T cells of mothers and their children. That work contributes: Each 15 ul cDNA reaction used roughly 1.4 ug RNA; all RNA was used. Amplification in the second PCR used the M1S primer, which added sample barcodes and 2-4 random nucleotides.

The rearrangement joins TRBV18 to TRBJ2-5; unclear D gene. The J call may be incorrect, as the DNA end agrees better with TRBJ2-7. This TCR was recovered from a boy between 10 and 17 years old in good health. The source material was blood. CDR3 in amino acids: CASSTRSLEQYF. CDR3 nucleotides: TGTGCCAGCTCAACGAGGTCCCTCGAGCAGTACTTC.